This is a list of T cell receptor beta chains from one sample in a study of OX40 agonist ivuxolimab in advanced cancers. Assay: immunoSEQ multiplex PCR; the TCRdb copy retains only in-frame clones and omits some. The sample lists about 83,000 clones, roughly 93% occurring once. The sample consisted of CD4+ or CD8+ T cells sorted from blood, taken in a trial of the OX40 agonist ivuxolimab. Receptors originate from an adult with an advanced solid tumor such as melanoma, head and neck, liver or kidney cancer. CDR3s include the opening cysteine and the closing phenylalanine or tryptophan. The D gene is left open where the match is weak. Clone size is not always given. Where it is, it says once, few, many or a class for expanded clones.

j_gene,v_gene,abundance,d_gene,CDR3nt,CDR3aa
TRBJ1-5,TRBV7-2,once,TRBD1,TGTGCCAGCAGCTTACACAGGGGTAATCAGCCCCAGCATTTT,CASSLHRGNQPQHF
TRBJ2-5,TRBV5-1,once,NA,TGCGCCAGCAGCTTGGCCTCAGAGACCCAGTACTTC,CASSLASETQYF
TRBJ2-5,TRBV5-1,NA,NA,TGCGCCAGCAGCTCGACGGGGATCGCCGAGGAAACCCAGTACTTC,CASSSTGIAEETQYF
TRBJ2-7,TRBV28,NA,NA,TGTGCCAGCAGCCAGTTGACAGTGTTATACGAGCAGTACTTC,CASSQLTVLYEQYF
TRBJ2-7,TRBV6-4,NA,NA,TGTGCCAGCAGTGAAGGAGCGGGCGTGGAGCAGTACTTC,CASSEGAGVEQYF
TRBJ2-3,TRBV15,NA,NA,TGTGCCACCAGCAGAGTATATTTGGGAGCGGACAGCACAGATACGCAGTATTTT,CATSRVYLGADSTDTQYF
TRBJ1-5,TRBV30,few,NA,TGTGCCTGGAGCCCGGGAACAGGTAATCAGCCCCAGCATTTT,CAWSPGTGNQPQHF
TRBJ2-7,TRBV28,once,NA,TGTGCCAGCAGTTCCAGTGCGTCAGTAGACTACGAGCAGTACTTC,CASSSSASVDYEQYF
TRBJ1-2,TRBV6-6,NA,TRBD1,TGTGCCAGCAGTCCCGACAGGGCACCTTATTCCGGCTACACCTTC,CASSPDRAPYSGYTF
TRBJ2-2,TRBV21-1,NA,NA,TGTGCCAGCAGCAAAGGGAGGGACAACACCGGGGAGCTGTTTTTT,CASSKGRDNTGELFF
TRBJ1-2,TRBV9,NA,TRBD1,TGTGCCAGCAGCGGGGGGACAGAGAGGTCTAACTATGGCTACACCTTC,CASSGGTERSNYGYTF
TRBJ2-3,TRBV18,NA,NA,TGTGCCAGCTCACCACAGGCTGAGGATACGCAGTATTTT,CASSPQAEDTQYF
TRBJ2-5,TRBV11-3,NA,NA,TGTGCCAGCAGCTTACGAGGGGAAGAGACCCAGTACTTC,CASSLRGEETQYF
TRBJ1-1,TRBV16,NA,TRBD1,TGTGCCAGCAGCCGAGGACAGGGTTGGGACACTGAAGCTTTCTTT,CASSRGQGWDTEAFF
TRBJ1-1,TRBV5-1,once,NA,TGCGCCAGCAGCTTGGAAGGGGGGCTCGGGACTGAAGCTTTCTTT,CASSLEGGLGTEAFF
TRBJ1-1,TRBV6-1,NA,NA,TGTGCCAGCAGTGAAGTAGGTTCGGGGGACACTGAAGCTTTCTTT,CASSEVGSGDTEAFF
TRBJ2-3,TRBV19,NA,NA,TGTGCCAGTAGTATAGGCGGGGGCACAGATACGCAGTATTTT,CASSIGGGTDTQYF
TRBJ2-3,TRBV9,NA,NA,TGTGCCAGCAGCGTAGACCAAGCGGGCATCACAGATACGCAGTATTTT,CASSVDQAGITDTQYF
TRBJ2-4,TRBV6-1,NA,NA,TGTGCCAGCACCCAGGATTTCGGAAACATTCAGTACTTC,CASTQDFGNIQYF
TRBJ2-1,TRBV11-1,NA,NA,TGTGCCAGCAGCTTAGGACTGAACTACAATGAGCAGTTCTTC,CASSLGLNYNEQFF
TRBJ2-7,TRBV20-1,NA,NA,TGCAGTGCTAGAAGCCCCTACGAGCAGTACTTC,CSARSPYEQYF
TRBJ2-7,TRBV18,once,TRBD1,TGTGCCAGCTTAGCGGAGACAGGGGCGAGATACGAGCAGTACTTC,CASLAETGARYEQYF
TRBJ1-2,TRBV6-6,NA,TRBD1,TGTGCCAGCAGTCGGACAGGGGAGAGCTATGGCTACACCTTC,CASSRTGESYGYTF
TRBJ2-3,TRBV5-1,NA,TRBD2,TGCGCCAGCAGCTTCGGGACTAGCGGGGGAGATACGCAGTATTTT,CASSFGTSGGDTQYF
TRBJ1-2,TRBV2,NA,NA,TGTGCCAGCAGTGTGACAGGTGGGGGCTACACCTTC,CASSVTGGGYTF
TRBJ1-3,TRBV4-2,NA,NA,TGTGCCAGCAGCCAAGATGCAGTCTCTGGAAACACCATATATTTT,CASSQDAVSGNTIYF
TRBJ2-1,TRBV7-8,once,TRBD1,TGTGCCAGCAGCTTGGGCAGGACAGGGGGCAATGAGCAGTTCTTC,CASSLGRTGGNEQFF